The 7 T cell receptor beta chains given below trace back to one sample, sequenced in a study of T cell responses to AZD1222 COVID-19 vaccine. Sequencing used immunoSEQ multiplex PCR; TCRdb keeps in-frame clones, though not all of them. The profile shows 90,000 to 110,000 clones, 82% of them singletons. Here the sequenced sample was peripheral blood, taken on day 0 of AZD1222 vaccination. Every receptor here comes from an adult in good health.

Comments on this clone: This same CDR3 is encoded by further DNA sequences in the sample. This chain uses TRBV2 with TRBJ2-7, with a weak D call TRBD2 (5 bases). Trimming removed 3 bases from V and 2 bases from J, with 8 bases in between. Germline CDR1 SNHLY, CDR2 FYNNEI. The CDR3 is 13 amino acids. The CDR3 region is CASSEGRAYEQYF. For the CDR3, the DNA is TGTGCCAGCAGTGAGGGGAGAGCCTACGAGCAGTACTTC.

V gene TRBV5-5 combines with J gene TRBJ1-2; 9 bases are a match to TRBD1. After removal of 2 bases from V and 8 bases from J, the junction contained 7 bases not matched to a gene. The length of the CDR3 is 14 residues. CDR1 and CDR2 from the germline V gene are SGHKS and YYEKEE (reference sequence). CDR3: CASSLQGASGGYTF. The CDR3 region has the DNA TGTGCCAGCAGCTTACAGGGGGCCTCTGGGGGCTACACCTTC.

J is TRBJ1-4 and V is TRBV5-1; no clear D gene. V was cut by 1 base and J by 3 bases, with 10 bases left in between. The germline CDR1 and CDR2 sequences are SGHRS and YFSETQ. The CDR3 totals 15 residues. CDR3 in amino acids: CASSLSVDPNEKLFF. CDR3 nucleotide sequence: TGCGCCAGCAGCTTGTCGGTCGATCCTAATGAAAAACTGTTTTTT.

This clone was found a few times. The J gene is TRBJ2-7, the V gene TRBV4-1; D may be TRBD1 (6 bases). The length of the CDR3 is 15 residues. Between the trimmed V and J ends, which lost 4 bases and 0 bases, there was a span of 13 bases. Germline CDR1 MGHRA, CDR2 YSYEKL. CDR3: CASSLGQLNSYEQYF. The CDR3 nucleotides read TGCGCCAGCAGCCTCGGACAGCTCAACTCCTACGAGCAGTACTTC.

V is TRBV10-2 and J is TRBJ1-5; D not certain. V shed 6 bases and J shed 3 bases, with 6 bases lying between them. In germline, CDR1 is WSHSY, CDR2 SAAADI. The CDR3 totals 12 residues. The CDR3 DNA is TGCGCCAGCAGCGTTTCCAATCAGCCCCAGCATTTT. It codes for CASSVSNQPQHF.

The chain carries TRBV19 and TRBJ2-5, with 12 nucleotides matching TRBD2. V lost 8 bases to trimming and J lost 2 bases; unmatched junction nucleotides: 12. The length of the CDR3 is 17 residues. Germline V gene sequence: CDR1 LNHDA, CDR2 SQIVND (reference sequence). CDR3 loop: CASLLAGGLRSQETQYF. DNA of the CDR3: TGTGCCAGTTTACTAGCGGGGGGCCTTAGATCTCAAGAGACCCAGTACTTC.

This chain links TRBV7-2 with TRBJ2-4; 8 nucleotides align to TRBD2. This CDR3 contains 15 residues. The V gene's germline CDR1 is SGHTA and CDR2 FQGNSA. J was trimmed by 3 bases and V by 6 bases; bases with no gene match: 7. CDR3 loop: CASRPGGAGKNIQYF. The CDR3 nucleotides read TGTGCCAGCAGACCCGGGGGGGCGGGCAAAAACATTCAGTACTTC.